A selection of T cell receptor beta chains follows, all from one sample in a study of naive and memory T cell subsets. TCRdb processed the UMI-ligation and nested PCR reads anew with MiXCR; each CDR3 protein has one entry. The table shows more than 100,000 distinct CDR3 sequences, with just over 35% occurring only once. Sequencing was performed on central memory CD4+ T cells from blood. These receptor sequences come from a human donor in good health. Both conserved end residues are part of each CDR3. For some rows the clone size is stated as once, few or many, or as a class when expanded; others skip it.

clone_size: many; v_call: TRBV7-9; cdr3_aa: CASSLGLAGVKTDTQYF
clone_size: medium-sized; v_call: TRBV20-1; cdr3_aa: CSARDSGMGLVSPLHF
clone_size: .; v_call: TRBV6-5; cdr3_aa: CASSYSSLGTGGLETQYF
clone_size: few; v_call: TRBV6-5; cdr3_aa: CASRWSPSESYEQYF
clone_size: .; v_call: TRBV28; cdr3_aa: CASSSPGGRNQPQHF
clone_size: few; v_call: TRBV28; cdr3_aa: CASSLKSYEQYF
clone_size: .; v_call: TRBV19; cdr3_aa: CASSIGSDPRSNEQFF
clone_size: few; v_call: TRBV4-1; cdr3_aa: CASSHHSTSGRLRNEQFF
clone_size: .; v_call: TRBV25-1; cdr3_aa: CASSDGLYEQYF
clone_size: .; v_call: TRBV28; cdr3_aa: CASSKRTGTNEKLFF
clone_size: .; v_call: TRBV13; cdr3_aa: CASSRYTRTSGRAGYNEQFF
clone_size: .; v_call: TRBV9; cdr3_aa: CASSVVWIHTGELFF
clone_size: few; v_call: TRBV29-1; cdr3_aa: CSVVRVGGGGGSNEQFF
clone_size: few; v_call: TRBV6-5; cdr3_aa: CASSPGGPRDTQYF